Each of the 8 T cell receptor beta chains below was sequenced from the same sample in a study of CD8 T cells in ankylosing spondylitis. One entry per CDR3 protein, called by TCRdb with MiXCR from the 5' RACE reads. The table records around 300,000 distinct CDR3 sequences, around 15% of them present only once. The sample was blood, either unsorted or a sorted T cell fraction (not recorded which). The source of these receptors is a male donor with ankylosing spondylitis or in good health (not recorded which).

The rearrangement links TRBV27 to TRBJ2-2; D unclear. The germline V gene encodes CDR1 MNHEY and CDR2 SMNVEV (reference sequence). V was clipped by 0 bases and J by 6 bases, with 8 bases between them. This CDR3 has 14 amino acids. The CDR3 sequence: CASSLSPTAGELFF. The CDR3 DNA reads TGTGCCAGCAGTTTATCCCCTACCGCCGGGGAGCTGTTTTTT.

This clonotype was recorded a few times. The J gene is TRBJ2-3, the V gene TRBV20-1; possibly TRBD2 for D (5 bases). The CDR3 runs 11 residues. The germline V gene encodes CDR1 DFQATT and CDR2 SNEGSKA (reference sequence). V was cut by 5 bases and J by 9 bases, with 12 bases left in between. The CDR3 sequence: CSARGGLTQYF. The CDR3 bases are TGCAGTGCTCGGGGTGGCTTGACGCAGTATTTT.

The chain has TRBV25-1 and TRBJ2-7, with TRBD1 identical over 9 bases. The CDR3 contains 14 residues. The junction had 4 bases not matched to a gene; V was cut back by 4 bases and J by 3 bases. CDR1 is MGHDK, CDR2 SYGVNS, per germline. In DNA, the CDR3 is TGTGCCAGCAGTGCCGGGACAGGGCACTACGAGCAGTACTTC. Its translation is CASSAGTGHYEQYF.

The chain couples TRBV12-3 or TRBV12-4 to TRBJ2-5; the D gene is possibly TRBD2 (5 bases). V dropped 6 bases and J dropped 0 bases, with 11 bases sitting between them. This CDR3 contains 14 residues. CDR3 protein: CASSNGLYQETQYF. In DNA form, the CDR3 reads TGTGCCAGCAGCAACGGACTCTACCAAGAGACCCAGTACTTC.

The rearrangement links TRBV5-6 to TRBJ2-4; D possibly matches TRBD1 or TRBD2 (5 bases each). This CDR3 contains 15 residues. Between the trimmed V and J ends, which lost 4 bases and 9 bases, there was a span of 20 bases. Germline CDR1 and CDR2: SGHDT and YYEEEE. Here the CDR3 reads CASSPQSGGYGIQYF. The CDR3 nucleotides are TGTGCCAGCAGCCCCCAGAGTGGGGGTTATGGCATTCAGTACTTC.

A single count supports this clonotype. In nucleotides, the CDR3 is TGTGCCAGCAGCTTGACCTTTAAGGGAGAGACCCAGTACTTC. Its translation is CASSLTFKGETQYF. J is TRBJ2-5 and V is TRBV7-9; D unclear. The CDR3 spans 14 residues. Germline V lookup: CDR1 SEHNR, CDR2 FQNEAQ (reference sequence). V was clipped by 3 bases and J by 4 bases, with 12 bases between them. The whole variable domain, filled in from reference TRBV7-9 and TRBJ2-5, reads DTGVSQNPRHKITKRGQNVTFRCDPISEHNRLYWYRQTLGQGPEFLTYFQNEAQLEKSRLLSDRFSAERPKGSFSTLEIQRTEQGDSAMYLCASSLTFKGETQYFGPGTRLLVL.

This clonotype showed up just a few times. The CDR3 loop reads CASSYGGKQETQYF. The CDR3 DNA sequence: TGCGCCAGCAGCTACGGGGGTAAACAAGAGACCCAGTACTTC. The genes are TRBV5-1 and TRBJ2-5; possible D gene TRBD2, 6 bases. The ends were cut back, 3 bases at V and 2 bases at J, with 11 bases in the middle. The CDR3 runs 14 residues. Looked up from germline, CDR1 is SGHRS and CDR2 is YFSETQ.

This clonotype has just a few counts. At one boundary the junction diverges from the germline segment, which might be a read error. The gene calls are TRBV20-1 and TRBJ2-5; 9 bases align to TRBD1. CDR3 length: 14 residues. The V gene's germline CDR1 is DFQATT and CDR2 SNEGSKA (reference sequence). The CDR3 is CSAGDRGFLETQYF. CDR3 in DNA: TGCAGTGCTGGAGACAGGGGGTTTTTAGAGACCCAGTACTTC.